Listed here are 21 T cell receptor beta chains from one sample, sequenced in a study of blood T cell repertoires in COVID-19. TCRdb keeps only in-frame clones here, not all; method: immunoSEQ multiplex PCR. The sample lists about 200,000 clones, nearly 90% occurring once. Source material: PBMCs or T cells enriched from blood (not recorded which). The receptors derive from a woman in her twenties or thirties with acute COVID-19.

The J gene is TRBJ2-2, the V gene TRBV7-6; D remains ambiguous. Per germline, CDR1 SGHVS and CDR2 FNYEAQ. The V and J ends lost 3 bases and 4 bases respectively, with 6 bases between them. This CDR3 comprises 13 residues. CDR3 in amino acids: CASSLRGTGELFF. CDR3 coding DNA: TGTGCCAGCAGCTTGAGAGGCACCGGGGAGCTGTTTTTT.

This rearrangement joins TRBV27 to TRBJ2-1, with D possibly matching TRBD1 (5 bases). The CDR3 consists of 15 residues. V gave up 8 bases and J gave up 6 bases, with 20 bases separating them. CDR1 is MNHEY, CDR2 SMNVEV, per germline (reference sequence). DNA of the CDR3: TGTGCCAGCGCGAACCACGTTGGGGCCCTCAATGAGCAGTTCTTC. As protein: CASANHVGALNEQFF.

The CDR3 loop reads CASSPEAADTQYF. DNA of the CDR3: TGCGCCAGCAGCCCGGAGGCGGCAGATACGCAGTATTTT. The V gene is TRBV5-1, the J gene TRBJ2-3; the D gene is possibly TRBD2 (5 bases). CDR1 and CDR2 (germline): SGHRS, YFSETQ. V lost 4 bases to trimming and J lost 4 bases, with 10 bases between them. This CDR3 contains 13 residues.

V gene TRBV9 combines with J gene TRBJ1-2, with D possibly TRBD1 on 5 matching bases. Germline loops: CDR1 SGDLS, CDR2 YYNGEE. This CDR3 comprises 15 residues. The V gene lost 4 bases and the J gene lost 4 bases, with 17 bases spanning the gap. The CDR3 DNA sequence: TGTGCCAGCAGCCCTTCTATGACAGCGAGCTATGGCTACACCTTC. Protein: CASSPSMTASYGYTF.

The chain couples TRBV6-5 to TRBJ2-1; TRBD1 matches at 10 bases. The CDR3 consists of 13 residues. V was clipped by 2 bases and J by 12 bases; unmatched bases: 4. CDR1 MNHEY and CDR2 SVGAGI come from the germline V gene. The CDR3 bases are TGTGCCAGCAGTTACGGGACAGGGGTCAGGCAGTTCTTC. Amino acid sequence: CASSYGTGVRQFF.

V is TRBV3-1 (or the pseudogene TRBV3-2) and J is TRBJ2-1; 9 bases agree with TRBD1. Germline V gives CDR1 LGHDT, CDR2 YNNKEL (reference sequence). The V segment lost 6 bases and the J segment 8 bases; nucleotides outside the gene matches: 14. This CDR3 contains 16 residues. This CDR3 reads CASRWGPGQGGHEQFF. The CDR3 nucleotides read TGTGCCAGCAGATGGGGACCGGGACAGGGTGGCCATGAGCAGTTCTTC.

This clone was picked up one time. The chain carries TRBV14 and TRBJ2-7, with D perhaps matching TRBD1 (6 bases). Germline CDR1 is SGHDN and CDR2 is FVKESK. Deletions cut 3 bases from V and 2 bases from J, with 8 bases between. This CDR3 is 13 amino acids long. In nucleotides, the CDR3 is TGTGCCAGCAGCCAGTGGACAGCCTACGAGCAGTACTTC. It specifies CASSQWTAYEQYF.

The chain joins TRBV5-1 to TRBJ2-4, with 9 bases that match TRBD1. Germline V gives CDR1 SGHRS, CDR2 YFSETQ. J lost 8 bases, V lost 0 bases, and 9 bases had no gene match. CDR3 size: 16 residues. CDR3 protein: CASSLGQGQGSDIQYF. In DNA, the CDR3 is TGCGCCAGCAGCTTGGGCCAGGGACAGGGATCGGACATTCAGTACTTC.

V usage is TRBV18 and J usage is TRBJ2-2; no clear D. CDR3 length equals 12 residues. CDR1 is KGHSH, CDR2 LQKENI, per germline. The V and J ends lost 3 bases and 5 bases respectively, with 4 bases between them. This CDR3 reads CASSPSTGELFF. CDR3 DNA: TGTGCCAGCTCACCCTCTACCGGGGAGCTGTTTTTT.

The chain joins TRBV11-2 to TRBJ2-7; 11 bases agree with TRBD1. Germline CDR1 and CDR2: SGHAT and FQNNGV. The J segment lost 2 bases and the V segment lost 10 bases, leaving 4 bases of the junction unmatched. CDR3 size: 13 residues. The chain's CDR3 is CATGTGGAYEQYF. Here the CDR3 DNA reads TGTGCCACAGGGACAGGGGGTGCCTACGAGCAGTACTTC.

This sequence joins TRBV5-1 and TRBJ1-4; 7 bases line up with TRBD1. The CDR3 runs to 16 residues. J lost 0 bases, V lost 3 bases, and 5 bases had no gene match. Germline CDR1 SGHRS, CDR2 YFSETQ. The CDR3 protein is CASSWTQGTTNEKLFF. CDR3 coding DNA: TGCGCCAGCAGCTGGACACAGGGGACAACTAATGAAAAACTGTTTTTT.

In DNA form, the CDR3 reads TGTGCTAGTGGTTTGGCCGGGACAGCCGAAAATCAGCCCCAGCATTTT. As protein: CASGLAGTAENQPQHF. The chain is built from TRBV12-5 and TRBJ1-5; the match to TRBD1 covers 7 bases. CDR3 length: 16 residues. V lost 1 base and J lost 4; bases outside the gene matches: 7. CDR1 is LGHNT and CDR2 is FRNRAP in the germline V gene.

In DNA, the CDR3 is TGTGCCAGTCTTAATGGGGAGACAGATACGCAGTATTTT. Translated, it gives CASLNGETDTQYF. This chain connects TRBV19 to TRBJ2-3, with TRBD2 as a possible D gene (5 bases). V was shortened by 8 bases and J by 3 bases, with 12 bases between the two germline ends. In germline, CDR1 is LNHDA, CDR2 SQIVND (reference sequence). This CDR3 spans 13 amino acids.

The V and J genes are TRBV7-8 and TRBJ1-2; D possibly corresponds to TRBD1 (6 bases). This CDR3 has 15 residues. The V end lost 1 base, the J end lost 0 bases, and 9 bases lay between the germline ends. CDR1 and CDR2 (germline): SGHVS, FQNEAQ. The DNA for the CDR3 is TGTGCCAGCAGCTTAGGCTCAGGGGCTAACTATGGCTACACCTTC. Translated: CASSLGSGANYGYTF.

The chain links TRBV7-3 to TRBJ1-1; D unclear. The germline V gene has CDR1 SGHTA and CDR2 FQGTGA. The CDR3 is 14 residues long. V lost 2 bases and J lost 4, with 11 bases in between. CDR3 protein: CASSLSGIGTEAFF. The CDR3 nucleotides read TGTGCCAGCAGCTTATCCGGGATCGGCACTGAAGCTTTCTTT.

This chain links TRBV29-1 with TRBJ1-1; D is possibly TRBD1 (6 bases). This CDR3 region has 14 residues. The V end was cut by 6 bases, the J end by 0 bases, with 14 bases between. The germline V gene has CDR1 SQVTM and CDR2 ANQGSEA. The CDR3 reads CSVDLDSLNTEAFF. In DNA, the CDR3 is TGCAGCGTCGACCTGGACAGTCTGAACACTGAAGCTTTCTTT.

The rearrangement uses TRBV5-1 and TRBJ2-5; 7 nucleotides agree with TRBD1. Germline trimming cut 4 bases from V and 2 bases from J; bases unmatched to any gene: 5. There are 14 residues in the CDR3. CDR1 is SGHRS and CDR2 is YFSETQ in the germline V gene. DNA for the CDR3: TGCGCCAGCAGCGTAACGGGACAGCAAGAGACCCAGTACTTC. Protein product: CASSVTGQQETQYF.

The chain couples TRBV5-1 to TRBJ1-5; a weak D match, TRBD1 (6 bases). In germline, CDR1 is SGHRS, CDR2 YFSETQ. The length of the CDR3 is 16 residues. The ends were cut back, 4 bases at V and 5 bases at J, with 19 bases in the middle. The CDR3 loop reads CASSPDGRGSDQPQHF. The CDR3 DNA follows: TGCGCCAGCAGCCCCGATGGCAGGGGTAGTGATCAGCCCCAGCATTTT.

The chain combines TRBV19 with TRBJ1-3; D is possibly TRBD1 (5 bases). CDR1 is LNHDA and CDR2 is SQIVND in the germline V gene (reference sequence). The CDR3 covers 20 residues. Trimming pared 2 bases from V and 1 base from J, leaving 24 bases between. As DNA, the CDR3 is TGTGCCAGTAGTATACTCGGGCAGGGCTCCCGTACCCGTTCTGGAAACACCATATATTTT. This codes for CASSILGQGSRTRSGNTIYF.

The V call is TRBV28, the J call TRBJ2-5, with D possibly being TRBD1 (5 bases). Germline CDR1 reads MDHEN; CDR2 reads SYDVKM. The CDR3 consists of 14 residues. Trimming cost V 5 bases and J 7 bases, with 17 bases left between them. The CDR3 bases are TGTGCCAGCAGTGTTTCAGGGAAGAGGTGGACCCAGTACTTC. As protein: CASSVSGKRWTQYF.

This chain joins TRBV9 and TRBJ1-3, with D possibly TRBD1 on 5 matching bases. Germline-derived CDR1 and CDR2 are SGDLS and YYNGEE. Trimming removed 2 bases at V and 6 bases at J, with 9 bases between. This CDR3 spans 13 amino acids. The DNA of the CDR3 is TGTGCCAGCAGCGTTGGAGGGGAAAACACCATATATTTT. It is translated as CASSVGGENTIYF. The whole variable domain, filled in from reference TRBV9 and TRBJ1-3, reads DSGVTQTPKHLITATGQRVTLRCSPRSGDLSVYWYQQSLDQGLQFLIQYYNGEERAKGNILERFSAQQFPDLHSELNLSSLELGDSALYFCASSVGGENTIYFGEGSWLTVV.